The 13 T cell receptor beta chains below come from one sample, sequenced in a study of T cell changes during pregnancy in multiple sclerosis. The data were produced by immunoSEQ multiplex PCR, yet TCRdb's version contains in-frame clones alone and is incomplete. The repertoire holds tens of thousands of clones, with roughly 88% as singletons. The starting material was peripheral blood, obtained in the first trimester of pregnancy. The receptor set was obtained from a female donor with multiple sclerosis, enrolled in a pregnancy study.

In DNA form, the CDR3 reads TGTGCCAGCAGTTCCAAGACTAGCCAAGAGACCCAGTACTTC. Amino acids: CASSSKTSQETQYF. V usage is TRBV27 and J usage is TRBJ2-5; D is possibly TRBD2 (6 bases). V was trimmed by 4 bases and J by 1 base, leaving 10 bases between them. CDR1 is MNHEY, CDR2 SMNVEV, per germline (reference sequence). This CDR3 has 14 amino acids.

This chain connects TRBV18 to TRBJ2-7, with D maybe TRBD2 (6 bases). Deletions cut 1 base from V and 2 bases from J, with 15 bases between. In germline, CDR1 is KGHSH, CDR2 LQKENI. The CDR3 has 16 residues. For the CDR3, the DNA is TGTGCCAGCTCACCACGGGGGGTCCCTCCTACCTACGAGCAGTACTTC. It is translated as CASSPRGVPPTYEQYF.

J is TRBJ1-1 and V is TRBV5-1; no definite D call. Trimming shortened V by 6 bases and J by 8 bases, and 17 bases separated the two germline ends. CDR1 is SGHRS, CDR2 YFSETQ, per germline. The length of the CDR3 is 13 residues. CDR3 loop: CASISDGRKEAFF. The CDR3 nucleotides are TGCGCCAGCATCTCGGACGGGAGGAAGGAAGCTTTCTTT.

The chain combines TRBV27 with TRBJ2-7, with D maybe TRBD2 (6 bases). Germline V gives CDR1 MNHEY, CDR2 SMNVEV (reference sequence). This CDR3 has 16 residues. V was clipped by 0 bases and J by 7 bases, with 19 bases between them. CDR3 region: CASSLSGGDRPLEQYF. The CDR3 nucleotides read TGTGCCAGCAGTTTATCTGGAGGGGACCGCCCGTTGGAGCAGTACTTC.

The gene calls are TRBV30 and TRBJ2-5; TRBD2 aligns across 12 bases. The CDR3 sequence is 15 residues long. V trimming: 3 bases; J trimming: 4 bases; junction bases outside the gene matches: 6. Germline CDR1 is GTSNPN and CDR2 is SVGIG (reference sequence). The CDR3 here is CAWRGLGLAGETQYF. Written as DNA, the CDR3 is TGTGCCTGGAGGGGGCTGGGACTAGCGGGAGAGACCCAGTACTTC.

This chain uses TRBV7-2 with TRBJ1-2; D possibly corresponds to TRBD1 (5 bases). CDR1 and CDR2 from the germline V gene are SGHTA and FQGNSA. The CDR3 covers 13 residues. V was shortened by 1 base and J by 7 bases, with 10 bases between the two germline ends. This CDR3 is CASSLEAGSGYTF. For the CDR3, the DNA is TGTGCCAGCAGCTTAGAGGCAGGGTCTGGCTACACCTTC.

The chain uses TRBV19 and TRBJ1-2; possible D gene TRBD1, 5 bases. The germline V gene has CDR1 LNHDA and CDR2 SQIVND (reference sequence). This CDR3 is built from 16 residues. V was shortened by 0 bases and J by 4 bases, with 15 bases between the two germline ends. DNA for the CDR3: TGTGCCAGTAGTATAGACTCGGCAGGGCCCCTCTATGGCTACACCTTC. Protein sequence: CASSIDSAGPLYGYTF.

This sequence joins TRBV5-1 and TRBJ2-4; 10 bases agree with TRBD2. V lost 4 bases and J lost 16; bases outside the gene matches: 8. Per germline, CDR1 SGHRS and CDR2 YFSETQ. The CDR3 contains 12 residues. CDR3 loop: CASSPEAGGPYF. In DNA, the CDR3 is TGCGCCAGCAGCCCGGAAGCGGGAGGGCCTTACTTC.

This clone was seen a handful of times. V usage is TRBV6-6 and J usage is TRBJ1-1; tentatively, D is TRBD1 (5 bases). Germline V gene lookup returns CDR1 MNHNY and CDR2 SVGAGI (reference sequence). V was trimmed by 6 bases and J by 1 base, leaving 9 bases between them. The CDR3 spans 13 residues. CDR3 DNA: TGTGCCAGCAGGATCCAGGGGAACACTGAAGCTTTCTTT. Amino acid sequence: CASRIQGNTEAFF.

This clone was detected a few times. This chain connects TRBV6-4 to TRBJ2-3; 11 bases are a match to TRBD2. This CDR3 region has 15 residues. V lost 5 bases, J lost 3 bases, and 4 bases stayed unmatched. The V gene's germline CDR1 is MRHNA and CDR2 SNTAGT. The DNA of the CDR3 is TGTGCCAGCAGTCTAGCGGGAGGAGGGACAGATACGCAGTATTTT. Translated: CASSLAGGGTDTQYF.

The rearrangement joins TRBV14 to TRBJ2-5; D possibly corresponds to TRBD2 (5 bases). CDR3 length equals 14 residues. Trimming removed 7 bases at V and 4 bases at J, with 16 bases between. Germline V gives CDR1 SGHDN, CDR2 FVKESK. The CDR3 loop is CASTKGSSGETQYF. CDR3 coding DNA: TGTGCCAGCACCAAAGGGAGTTCAGGAGAGACCCAGTACTTC.

The chain uses TRBV6-6 and TRBJ1-3, with 8 bases aligning to TRBD1. The CDR3 length is 14 residues. The V segment lost 10 bases and the J segment 3 bases; nucleotides outside the gene matches: 8. CDR1 is MNHNY and CDR2 is SVGAGI in the germline V gene (reference sequence). The CDR3 coding sequence is TGTGCCATCCTCGACGGGACAGGTGGAAACACCATATATTTT. It encodes CAILDGTGGNTIYF.

The chain joins TRBV27 to TRBJ2-3, with 7 bases aligning to TRBD1. The CDR3 is 16 amino acids. From germline, CDR1 is MNHEY and CDR2 SMNVEV (reference sequence). The V gene end was trimmed by 3 bases and the J gene end by 1 base; junction bases not matched to a gene: 7. This chain's CDR3 is CASSLDPGTGTDTQYF. The CDR3 nucleotides read TGTGCCAGCAGTTTGGACCCCGGGACAGGCACAGATACGCAGTATTTT.